Described below is a single T cell receptor (beta chain) sequence and its context. This clonotype was detected a few times. It has no known antigen specificity. No much larger clonotype is one base removed from it; base qualities were not supplied. TCR beta CDR3 regions were amplified from RNA transcripts. For the first round of RT-PCR on the TCR CDR3, the HTBI primer set was used together with the Qiagen OneStep RT-PCR kit. Libraries were constructed in a second round of multiplex PCR, after which size selection and purification were carried out. Paired-end sequencing of the libraries was performed with 100 bp reads on an Illumina HiSeq2000. The authors' pipeline ran thus. SOAPnuke was used to process the raw data, removing reads that contained adapters or uncalled bases, had a mean Phred below 15, or lacked an exact match to the constant primer or identifier. High-quality paired reads were merged with COPE v1.2.5, and unique nucleotide sequences were defined as clonotypes. MiTCR v1.1 was used to align the clonotypes against IMGT TRBV, TRBD and TRBJ reference segments. Only V-J combinations with frequency above 0.0001, covering about 99% of repertoires, were analysed. The TCS score was defined as F50 (clonal expansion) divided by E x V (chaos), with BLOSUM62-based TCRdist calculated between CDR3 peptides within each V-J. Welch's t-statistics and random forest reduced around 510 V-J features to 13, which were used in a naive Bayes classifier (R e1071). The raw public reads went through TCRdb reprocessing: fastp at Q25, MiXCR clone calling, in-frame beta chains kept. Records with the same CDR3 protein are collapsed into one entry carrying the most frequent genes and DNA. The V and J calls here are based on TCRdb, not the publication. The sample table records 500,000 to 650,000 distinct CDR3 sequences; 17% of these occur just once. The ten most abundant clones make up 15% to 20% of the sample.

This sample stems from a study of T cells in Graves' hyperthyroidism and ophthalmopathy (dated by TCRdb to the late 2010s). As for the study more broadly: Peripheral blood samples were taken at the time of initial diagnosis, prior to any treatment. TCR V-J signatures able to tell the groups apart were searched for in a discovery cohort of more than 90 patients, of whom 40 to 45 had Graves' ophthalmopathy and 55 to 65 had stable Graves' hyperthyroidism. Prospective prediction of ophthalmopathy was tested in an independent validation cohort consisting of 18 to 20 hyperthyroidism patients and around 16 patients who later progressed to ophthalmopathy. The 75 to 100 discovery patients were divided at random into training and test sets in a 7:3 ratio. In roughly six Graves' hyperthyroidism patients, the study also compared T-cell repertoires from thyroid tissue with T-cell repertoires from blood. Following sampling, methimazole starting at 30 mg daily was given to hyperthyroidism patients, and high-dose intravenous methylprednisolone was given to ophthalmopathy patients. The paper describes TCR Vbeta CDR3 sequencing of some 130 peripheral blood samples, made up of around 41 ophthalmopathy patients, 70 to 75 hyperthyroidism patients and some 17 progressor patients. Summary of the overall study and its limitations: In cross-validation, a model built on a 13 V-J signature told ophthalmopathy apart from stable hyperthyroidism with just under 90% sensitivity and around 83% specificity, and in testing the same model reached 80%/75%. Blood samples also contained most of the expanded thyroid clonotypes (frequency above 0.001), which suggests that blood repertoires may reflect thyroid immune responses. During validation, the model predicted progression to ophthalmopathy a median of around 7 months ahead of onset, with approximately 70% sensitivity and under 85% specificity. No statistical method was used to fix the sample size in advance, and group allocation was not hidden from the investigators.

Ophthalmopathy patients had moderately to severely active disease, Clinical Activity Score of at least 3, NOSPECS grade of at least 4, and duration under 3 months. The study excluded patients with uncontrolled infections, other autoimmune diseases, pregnancy or lactation. Diagnoses were based on clinical symptoms, serum thyroxine and TRAb, thyroid ultrasound and orbital computed tomography. PBMCs were isolated from about 9.2 ml of fresh peripheral blood by Ficoll-Paque density gradient centrifugation. Total RNA was extracted with Trizol reagent, and quality was checked on an Agilent 2100 Bioanalyzer. The germline V gene supplies CDR1 LGHNA and CDR2 YSLEER. The CDR3 holds 17 amino acids from the cysteine to the phenylalanine. Only CDR3 DNA is held: 51 bases, read in frame from base 1. The junction carries 14 bases between V and J, which are trimmed by 0 bases and 1 base respectively.

Sequencing was carried out using blood. The chain uses TRBV4-3 and TRBJ2-3; matching of 6 bases hints at TRBD2 as the D gene. The clonotype was recovered from a young woman with Graves' ophthalmopathy. The DNA sequence reads TGCGCCAGCAGCCAAGATATGACTAGTGGTCGCACAGATACGCAGTATTTT. This yields the protein CASSQDMTSGRTDTQYF.